This record looks at one T cell receptor (beta chain) sequence and its context. Its antigen target is currently unknown. The data are from a study of CXCR3-negative and CXCR3-positive naive CD8 T cells (dated by TCRdb to the late 2010s). General notes on the study: About 150 million TRB reads were obtained in total, roughly 1.5 +/- 0.3 million reads per library. Diversity and physicochemical repertoire analyses were performed on about a dozen donors pooled from two independent experiments. For the TRBV-TRBJ cluster analysis, the naive subsets came from 5 donors, while the memory cells came from 3 donors.

Sequencing took place on a NextSeq 550. The Human TCR Profiling Kit (MiLaboratory) was used to make UMI-labeled 5' RACE TRB cDNA libraries. The full amount of extracted RNA was used for cDNA synthesis, and the full amount of resulting cDNA was used for PCR amplification. Libraries were prepared in parallel with an identical number of PCR cycles. The original pipeline was this. With a requirement of at least two reads per UMI, MIGEC and MiXCR extracted about 50,000 +/- 10,000 unique UMI-labeled TRB cDNA molecules per library. Each library averaged about 37,000 +/- 9,700 functional in-frame TRB CDR3 nucleotide clonotypes without stop codons. Diversity metrics, including normalized Shannon-Wiener and Chao1, were computed in VDJtools after downsampling to 5000 UMI-labeled TRB molecules per sample. VDJtools computed clonotype-size-weighted physicochemical properties of the central five CDR3 residues: interaction energy, strength, volume and Kidera factor 4. TCRdb reprocessed the reads; each CDR3 protein sequence makes one entry, and DNA is unavailable. TCRdb's processing, not the authors' own work, is the source of the V and J calls. This sample's clone table shows about 4,800 distinct CDR3 sequences. The top ten clonotypes cover roughly 2.5% of the sample.

Each CD8+ T cell subset was flow-sorted in triplicate, with fewer than 350,000 cells per subset placed directly into RLT lysis buffer. To exclude memory contaminants, naive CD8+ T cells were stringently defined as CD45RO-CCR7+CD27+CD95-. Standard density gradient centrifugation was used to isolate peripheral blood mononuclear cells from buffy coats. A FACSAria III was used to flow-sort naive CXCR3-negative and CXCR3-positive CD8+ T cells. Total RNA was extracted from sorted cells using an RNeasy Mini Kit. There are 14 amino acids in the CDR3, from cysteine to phenylalanine inclusive. The protein alone is recorded here. From a lookup of the germline V gene, CDR1 and CDR2 are MNHEY and SVGAGI. Results and caveats for the whole study, not just this receptor: Comparably high repertoire diversity was found in both naive subsets, whereas much lower repertoire diversity was found in memory CD8+ T cells. TRB CDR3s from CXCR3-positive naive cells showed higher hydrophobicity (lower Kidera factor 4), lower energy, and higher strength and volume indices than CXCR3-negative naive cells. Freshly isolated PBMCs were used for most assays because CXCR3 expression went down partially after cryopreservation. Because surface CD5, which has been linked to self-reactivity in mice, was comparable between naive subsets, TCR interaction strength was also inferred from TRB CDR3 physicochemical properties. TRBV-TRBJ usage was similar between naive CXCR3-negative and CXCR3-positive cells from the same donor, while memory cells showed distinct patterns.

The sequence links TRBV6-5 to TRBJ2-7; TCRdb selects TRBD1, and the lack of DNA leaves this call unchecked. This clonotype was obtained from a human donor in good health. Some clones in this sample may be carry-over from other donors' samples. The source material was naive CXCR3- CD8+ T cells from blood. The cell subset or site tag for this specimen amounts to: CD45RO-CCR7+CD27+CD95- naive CD8+ T cells lacking CXCR3 (TNR3-). For the CDR3, the sequence is CASSSRVPTYEQYF.